This T cell receptor (beta chain) originates from a study of cytomegalovirus exposure and HLA in healthy donors. Overall study context: Genotyping of about 400 donors showed that 70% to 90% belonged to the Caucasian-associated ancestry cluster. General observations from the study: It was shown in a later analysis that HLA-associated TCR beta chains were more clonally expanded than other, equally common chains.

A word on this clone: What it binds is not known.

It was with 60 Vbeta and 13 Jbeta primers that the PCR ran. The data were produced by immunoSEQ multiplex PCR, yet TCRdb's version contains in-frame clones alone and is incomplete. The sample carries about 160,000 clones, about 85% recorded once. This CDR3 is built from 15 residues. V gave up 0 bases and J gave up 10 bases; unmatched junction bases: 3. Germline CDR1 LGHNA, CDR2 YSLEER. This TCR was recovered from a man younger than 35 in good health and CMV-seropositive. Sequencing was carried out using PBMCs. The chain joins TRBV4-3 to TRBJ2-1, with 13 positions matching TRBD2. This chain's CDR3 is CASSQDTGLAGEQFF. CDR3 coding DNA: TGCGCCAGCAGCCAAGATACGGGACTAGCGGGGGAGCAGTTCTTC.